This TCR beta chain appears in the sequencing data of a study of T cells in Graves' hyperthyroidism and ophthalmopathy. The trim removed 5 bases at V and 1 base at J, leaving 15 bases unmatched. The germline CDR1 and CDR2 sequences are SEHNR and FQNEAQ (reference sequence). The CDR3 sequence is 19 residues long. This clonotype was detected many times. Antigen specificity is unknown. It was RNA transcripts that yielded the amplified TCR beta CDR3 regions. Researchers ran a first-round RT-PCR on the TCR CDR3 using the HTBI primer set. MiXCR, applied by TCRdb to the multiplex PCR reads, yields one record per CDR3 protein. The sample comprises over 150,000 distinct CDR3 sequences, about a sixth of which are singletons, and roughly 50% rests with the top ten. General study points: Ophthalmopathy cases were set apart from stable hyperthyroidism by a 13 V-J model.

The sample consisted of blood. The clonotype originates from a woman between 45 and 60 years old with Graves' hyperthyroidism. The chain combines TRBV7-9 with TRBJ2-1; TRBD2 agrees at 9 bases. The CDR3 spells CASSRRLSSGVRSYNEQFF. The CDR3 bases are TGTGCCAGCAGCCGAAGGTTGTCTAGCGGGGTCAGGTCCTACAATGAGCAGTTCTTC.